This T cell receptor beta chain emerged from a study of OX40 agonist ivuxolimab in advanced cancers. Study information: Patients enrolled in dose escalation were diagnosed with hepatocellular carcinoma, melanoma, renal cell or head and neck cancer.

Unmatched junction bases numbered 6, after V lost 5 bases and J lost 5 bases. This CDR3 is 14 amino acids long. Germline V gene sequence: CDR1 SEHNR, CDR2 FQNEAQ (reference sequence). Some clones are missing from TCRdb's copy, which holds only in-frame ones; the method was immunoSEQ multiplex PCR. The sample holds roughly 32,000 clones, around 83% seen once. This clone was picked up a small number of times. Its antigen is not identified. General study points: Average numbers of expanded clones were greater in CD8+ T cells than in CD4+.

The chain employs TRBV7-9 and TRBJ2-5; TRBD1 aligns across 9 bases. The sample was CD4+ or CD8+ T cells sorted from blood, taken in a trial of the OX40 agonist ivuxolimab. The clonotype originates from an adult with an advanced solid tumor such as melanoma, head and neck, liver or kidney cancer. CDR3 bases: TGTGCCAGCAGCCTGGGACAGGGTGTGGAGACCCAGTACTTC. Its translation: CASSLGQGVETQYF.